These 5 T cell receptor beta chains originate from one sample sequenced in a study of human T cells and chemical hapten exposure. Indicated time point: pre-sensitization, week 0. Treatment: therapeutic diphenylcyclopropenone sensitization with weekly scalp DPC. TCRdb passed the RACE reads through MiXCR, listing each CDR3 protein once. The table includes about 300,000 distinct CDR3 sequences, approximately 5.8% detected once. The sequences come from whole blood, collected in connection with sensitization to the hapten diphenylcyclopropenone (DPC). The receptor set was obtained from a woman between 18 and 30 years old with alopecia areata. Some clones in this sample may be carry-over from other donors' samples.

This clonotype was observed a handful of times. This rearrangement joins TRBV7-2 to TRBJ1-6; D is perhaps TRBD1 (6 bases). The CDR3 consists of 14 residues. CDR1 is SGHTA and CDR2 is FQGNSA in the germline V gene. The V gene lost 6 bases and the J gene lost 10 bases, with 16 bases spanning the gap. The CDR3 coding sequence is TGTGCCAGCAGTAATCAGGGGAGGTCATCACCCCTCCACTTT. Its translation: CASSNQGRSSPLHF.

This clonotype was detected many times. CDR3 DNA sequence: TGCGCCAGCAGGGGGCAACCAACTAGCACAGATACGCAGTATTTT. It codes for CASRGQPTSTDTQYF. V usage is TRBV5-1 and J usage is TRBJ2-3; possibly TRBD1 for D (5 bases). Germline V gene lookup returns CDR1 SGHRS and CDR2 YFSETQ. This CDR3 has 15 amino acids. Trimming removed 5 bases at V and 0 bases at J, with 13 bases between.

The chain carries TRBV12-3 or TRBV12-4 and TRBJ2-4; 10 nucleotides match TRBD1. CDR3 size: 17 residues. Losses at the gene ends were 5 bases for V and 6 bases for J; bases not matched to a gene: 13. This CDR3 is CASSPSNPGQGRNIQYF. CDR3 bases: TGTGCCAGCAGTCCCTCAAATCCGGGACAGGGGCGAAACATTCAGTACTTC.

The chain uses TRBV6-6 and TRBJ1-6, with 8 nucleotides matching TRBD1. Germline V lookup: CDR1 MNHNY, CDR2 SVGAGI (reference sequence). CDR3 length: 15 amino acids. The trim removed 7 bases at V and 7 bases at J, leaving 9 bases unmatched. The CDR3 coding sequence is TGTGCCAGCATTTTCGGGACAGGACTGAATTCACCCCTCCACTTT. It specifies CASIFGTGLNSPLHF.

This clonotype was seen ten or more times. The chain recombines TRBV6-5 with TRBJ2-7; 9 nucleotides align to TRBD1. Germline values: CDR1 MNHEY, CDR2 SVGAGI. After removal of 3 bases from V and 7 bases from J, the junction contained 19 bases not matched to a gene. This CDR3 has 18 residues. The CDR3 sequence is CASSYKGSWTGVQREQYF. The CDR3 nucleotides read TGTGCCAGCAGTTATAAGGGCTCTTGGACAGGGGTTCAGAGGGAGCAGTACTTC.